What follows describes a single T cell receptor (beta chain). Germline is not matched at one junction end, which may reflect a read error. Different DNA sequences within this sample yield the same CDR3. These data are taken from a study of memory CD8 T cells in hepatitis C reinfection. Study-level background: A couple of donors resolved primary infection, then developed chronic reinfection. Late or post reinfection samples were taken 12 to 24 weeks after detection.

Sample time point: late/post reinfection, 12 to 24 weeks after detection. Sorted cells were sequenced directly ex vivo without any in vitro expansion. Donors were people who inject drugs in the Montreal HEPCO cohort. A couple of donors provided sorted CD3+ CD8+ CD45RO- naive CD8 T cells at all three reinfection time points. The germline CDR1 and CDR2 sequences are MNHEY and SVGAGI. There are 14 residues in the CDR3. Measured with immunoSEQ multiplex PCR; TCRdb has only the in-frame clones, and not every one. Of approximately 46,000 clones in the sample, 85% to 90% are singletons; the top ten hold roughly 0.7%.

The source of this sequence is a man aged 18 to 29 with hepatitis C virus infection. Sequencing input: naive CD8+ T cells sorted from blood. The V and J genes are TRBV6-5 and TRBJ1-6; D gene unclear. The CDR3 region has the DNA TGTGCCAGTGGTCTCAGGATCGATAATTCACCTCTCCACTTT. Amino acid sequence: CASGLRIDNSPLHF.